The rows below give T cell receptor beta chains drawn from one sample of a study of cytomegalovirus exposure and HLA in healthy donors. Clones were sequenced by immunoSEQ multiplex PCR, and TCRdb holds only the in-frame ones, with some missing. The sample lists about 170,000 clones; more than 75% were seen once. The specimen sequenced was PBMCs. These receptors all come from a young man in good health and CMV-seropositive. CDR3s leave out the opening cysteine and the closing phenylalanine or tryptophan.

CDR3 protein: ASSIRLVSVNEQF
V gene: TRBV9
J gene: TRBJ2-1

CDR3 protein: AWSVPYGSHSYEQY
V gene: TRBV30
J gene: TRBJ2-7

CDR3 protein: ASSSSPGQGVSG
V gene: TRBV11-2
J gene: TRBJ2-7

CDR3 protein: ASSPGLLVYEQY
V gene: TRBV6-5
J gene: TRBJ2-7

CDR3 protein: ASSMKAGGPTGELF
V gene: TRBV5-1
J gene: TRBJ2-2

CDR3 protein: ASSQPGTGDSYEQY
V gene: TRBV14
J gene: TRBJ2-7

CDR3 protein: ASSIGTGSYEQY
V gene: TRBV19
J gene: TRBJ2-7

CDR3 protein: ASREQVTSEQF
V gene: TRBV2
J gene: TRBJ2-1

CDR3 protein: ASSLEGQESYEQY
V gene: TRBV13
J gene: TRBJ2-7

CDR3 protein: ATSRDVGGGPSDTQY
V gene: TRBV15
J gene: TRBJ2-3

CDR3 protein: AVDRVQETQY
V gene: TRBV21-1
J gene: TRBJ2-5

CDR3 protein: ASSYSLGTGDGYT
V gene: TRBV6-5
J gene: TRBJ1-2

CDR3 protein: ASSQDRANEQF
V gene: TRBV7-8
J gene: TRBJ2-1